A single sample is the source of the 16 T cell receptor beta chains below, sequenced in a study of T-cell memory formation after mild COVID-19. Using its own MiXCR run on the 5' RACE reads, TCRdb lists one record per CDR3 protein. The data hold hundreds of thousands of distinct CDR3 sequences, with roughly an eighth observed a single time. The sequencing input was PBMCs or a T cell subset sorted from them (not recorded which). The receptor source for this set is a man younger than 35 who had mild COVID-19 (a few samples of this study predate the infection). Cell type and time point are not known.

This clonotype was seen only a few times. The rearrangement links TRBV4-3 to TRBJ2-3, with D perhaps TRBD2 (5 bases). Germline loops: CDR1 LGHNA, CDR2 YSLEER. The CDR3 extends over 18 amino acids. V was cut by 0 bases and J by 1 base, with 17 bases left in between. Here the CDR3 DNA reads TGCGCCAGCAGCCAAGATTTTCGCGTGGCGGGCGGCACAGATACGCAGTATTTT. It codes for CASSQDFRVAGGTDTQYF.

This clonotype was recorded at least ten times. The CDR3 loop is CASSQYNRGDYEQYF. The CDR3 nucleotides are TGTGCCAGCAGCCAATATAACAGGGGTGACTACGAGCAGTACTTC. The J gene is TRBJ2-7, the V gene TRBV4-2, with 7 bases that match TRBD1. The CDR3 length is 15 residues. After removal of 2 bases from V and 3 bases from J, the junction contained 7 bases not matched to a gene. Germline values: CDR1 LGHNA, CDR2 YNFKEQ.

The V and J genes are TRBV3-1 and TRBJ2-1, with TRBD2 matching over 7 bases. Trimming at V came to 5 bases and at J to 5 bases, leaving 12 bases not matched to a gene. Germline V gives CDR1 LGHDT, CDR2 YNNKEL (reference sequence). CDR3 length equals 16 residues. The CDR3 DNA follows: TGTGCCAGCAGCTCCTCCGGGACTACCGCAAACAATGAGCAGTTCTTC. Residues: CASSSSGTTANNEQFF.

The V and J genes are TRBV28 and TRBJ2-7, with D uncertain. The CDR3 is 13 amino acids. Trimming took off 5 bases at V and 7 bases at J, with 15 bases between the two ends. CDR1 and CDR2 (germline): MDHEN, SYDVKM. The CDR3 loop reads CASSLSVRREQYV. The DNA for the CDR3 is TGTGCCAGCAGTCTTTCCGTACGTCGGGAGCAGTACGTC.

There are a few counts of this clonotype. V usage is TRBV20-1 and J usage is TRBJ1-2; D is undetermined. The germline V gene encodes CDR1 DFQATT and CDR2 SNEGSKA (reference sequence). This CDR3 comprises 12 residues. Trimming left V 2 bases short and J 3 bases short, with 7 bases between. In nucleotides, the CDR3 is TGCAGTGCTAGAAACAACGACTATGGCTACACCTTC. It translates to CSARNNDYGYTF.

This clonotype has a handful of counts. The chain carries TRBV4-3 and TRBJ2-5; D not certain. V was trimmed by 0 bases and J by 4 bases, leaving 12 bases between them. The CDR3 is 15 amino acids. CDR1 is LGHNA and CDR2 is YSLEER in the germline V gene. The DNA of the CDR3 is TGCGCCAGCAGCCAAGATACCACCTTTGCAGAGACCCAGTACTTC. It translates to CASSQDTTFAETQYF.

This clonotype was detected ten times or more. The CDR3, as DNA: TGCGCCAGCAGCCAAGGGGCTAGCAATATTCCCGGGGAGCTGTTTTTT. This encodes CASSQGASNIPGELFF. The chain couples TRBV4-1 to TRBJ2-2; tentatively, D is TRBD2 (5 bases). The germline gives CDR1 MGHRA, CDR2 YSYEKL. The ends were cut back, 1 base at V and 6 bases at J, with 15 bases in the middle. The CDR3 has 16 amino acids.

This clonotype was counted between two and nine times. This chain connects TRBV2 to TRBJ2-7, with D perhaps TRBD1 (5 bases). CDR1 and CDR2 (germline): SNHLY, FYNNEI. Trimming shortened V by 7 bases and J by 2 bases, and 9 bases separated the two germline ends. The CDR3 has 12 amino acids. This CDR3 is CASNLGAYEQYF. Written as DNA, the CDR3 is TGTGCCAGCAATTTAGGGGCCTACGAGCAGTACTTC.

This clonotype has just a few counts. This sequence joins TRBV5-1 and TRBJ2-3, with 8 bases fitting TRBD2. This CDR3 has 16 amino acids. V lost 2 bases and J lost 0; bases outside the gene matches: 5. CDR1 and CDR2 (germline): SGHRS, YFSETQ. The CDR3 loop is CASSFRTSTSTDTQYF. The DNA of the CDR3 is TGCGCCAGCAGCTTCCGGACTAGCACCAGCACAGATACGCAGTATTTT.

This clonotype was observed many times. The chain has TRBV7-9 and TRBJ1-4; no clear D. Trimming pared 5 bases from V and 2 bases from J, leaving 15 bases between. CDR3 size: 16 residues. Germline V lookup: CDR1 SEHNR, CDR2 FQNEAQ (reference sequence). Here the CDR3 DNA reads TGTGCCAGCAGCCCCGGGTCCGGTCTTACTAATGAAAAACTGTTTTTT. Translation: CASSPGSGLTNEKLFF.

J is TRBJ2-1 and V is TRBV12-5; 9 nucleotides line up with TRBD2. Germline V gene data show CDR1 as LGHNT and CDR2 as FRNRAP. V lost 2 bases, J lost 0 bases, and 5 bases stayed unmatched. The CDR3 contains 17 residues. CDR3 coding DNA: TGTGCTAGTGGTTTGTTAGCGGGGGAACCCTCCTACAATGAGCAGTTCTTC. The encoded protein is CASGLLAGEPSYNEQFF. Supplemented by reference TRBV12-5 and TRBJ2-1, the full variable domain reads DARVTQTPRHKVTEMGQEVTMRCQPILGHNTVFWYRQTMMQGLELLAYFRNRAPLDDSGMPKDRFSAEMPDATLATLKIQPSEPRDSAVYFCASGLLAGEPSYNEQFFGPGTRLTVL.

The CDR3 sequence: CASSSVGARNQPQHF. DNA for the CDR3: TGTGCCAGCAGCAGTGTGGGTGCCCGCAATCAGCCCCAGCATTTT. V and J are TRBV7-9 and TRBJ1-5; D is uncertain. Germline CDR1 reads SEHNR; CDR2 reads FQNEAQ (reference sequence). The CDR3 contains 15 residues. The V gene lost 5 bases and the J gene lost 2 bases, with 13 bases spanning the gap.

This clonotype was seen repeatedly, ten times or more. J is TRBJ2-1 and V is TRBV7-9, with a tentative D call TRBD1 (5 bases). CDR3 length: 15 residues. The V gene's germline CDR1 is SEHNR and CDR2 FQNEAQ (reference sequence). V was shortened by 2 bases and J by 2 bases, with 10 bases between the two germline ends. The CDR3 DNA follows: TGTGCCAGCAGCTTATCCAGGGTTGCCTACAATGAGCAGTTCTTC. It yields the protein CASSLSRVAYNEQFF. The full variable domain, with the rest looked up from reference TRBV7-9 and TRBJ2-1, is DTGVSQNPRHKITKRGQNVTFRCDPISEHNRLYWYRQTLGQGPEFLTYFQNEAQLEKSRLLSDRFSAERPKGSFSTLEIQRTEQGDSAMYLCASSLSRVAYNEQFFGPGTRLTVL.

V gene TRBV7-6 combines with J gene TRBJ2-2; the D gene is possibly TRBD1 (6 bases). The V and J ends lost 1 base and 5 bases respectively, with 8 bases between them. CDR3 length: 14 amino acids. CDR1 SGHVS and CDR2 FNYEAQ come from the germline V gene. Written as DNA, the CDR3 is TGTGCCAGCAGCTTAGAACAGGGTACCGGGGAGCTGTTTTTT. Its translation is CASSLEQGTGELFF.

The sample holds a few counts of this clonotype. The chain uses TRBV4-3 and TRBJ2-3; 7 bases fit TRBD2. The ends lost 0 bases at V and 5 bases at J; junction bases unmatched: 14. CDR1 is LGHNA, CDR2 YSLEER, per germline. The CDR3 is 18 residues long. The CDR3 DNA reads TGCGCCAGCAGCCAAGAATTTGGTACAGCGGGGCTTGGAGATACGCAGTATTTT. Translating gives CASSQEFGTAGLGDTQYF.

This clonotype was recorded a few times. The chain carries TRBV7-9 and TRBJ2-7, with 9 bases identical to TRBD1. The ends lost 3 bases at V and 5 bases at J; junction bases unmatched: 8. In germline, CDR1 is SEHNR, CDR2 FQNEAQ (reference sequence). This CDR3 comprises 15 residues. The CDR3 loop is CASSLPGQGSHEQYV. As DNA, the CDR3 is TGTGCCAGCAGCTTGCCGGGACAGGGTTCCCACGAGCAGTACGTC.